Below, 16 T cell receptor beta chains from the same sample are listed, as sequenced in a study of shared clonotypes between healthy human individuals. This table comes from immunoSEQ multiplex PCR, and its TCRdb copy is limited to in-frame clones, with some not included. The table lists millions of clones, roughly 94% of them singletons. Positively selected for CCR7, the CD45RO-negative cells used as naive CD8 cells excluded terminally differentiated effector memory CD45RA+ cells. Sample: naive CD8+ T cells sorted from blood. The receptors stem from a man aged 18 to 29 in good health.

This clone was observed a single time. The V gene is TRBV19, the J gene TRBJ1-5, with D unresolved. Per germline, CDR1 LNHDA and CDR2 SQIVND (reference sequence). The germline V and J ends were trimmed by 8 bases and 8 bases, with 13 bases remaining between them. The length of the CDR3 is 12 residues. The CDR3 spells CASGRQWEPQHF. CDR3 DNA sequence: TGTGCCAGTGGTCGACAATGGGAGCCCCAGCATTTT.

This clone was detected once. The rearrangement uses TRBV9 and TRBJ2-5; maybe TRBD1 (5 bases). V lost 0 bases to trimming and J lost 2 bases, with 11 bases between them. Germline CDR1 is SGDLS and CDR2 is YYNGEE. The CDR3 runs 15 residues. CDR3 protein: CASSVEGVKQETQYF. CDR3 in DNA: TGTGCCAGCAGCGTAGAAGGGGTCAAACAAGAGACCCAGTACTTC.

V gene TRBV19 combines with J gene TRBJ2-7; D is tentatively TRBD1 or TRBD2 (5 bases each). Germline V CDR1 and CDR2: LNHDA, SQIVND (reference sequence). This CDR3 spans 13 amino acids. The ends were cut back, 8 bases at V and 3 bases at J, with 14 bases in the middle. CDR3 amino acids: CASAPGAYYEQYF. The CDR3 DNA sequence: TGTGCCAGTGCTCCCGGGGCCTACTACGAGCAGTACTTC.

This rearrangement joins TRBV28 to TRBJ2-5; tentative D call: TRBD1 (5 bases). This CDR3 is 13 amino acids long. Trimming left V 5 bases short and J 4 bases short, with 11 bases between. Germline CDR1 and CDR2: MDHEN and SYDVKM. The CDR3 region has the DNA TGTGCCAGCAGTCCAGGGATAGTAGAGACCCAGTACTTC. It encodes CASSPGIVETQYF.

This chain links TRBV19 with TRBJ2-3; D unclear. The CDR3 spans 13 residues. Germline loops: CDR1 LNHDA, CDR2 SQIVND (reference sequence). Trimming cost V 3 bases and J 4 bases, with 8 bases left between them. CDR3 amino acids: CASSMARPDTQYF. The CDR3 bases are TGTGCCAGTAGTATGGCCCGACCAGATACGCAGTATTTT.

The chain combines TRBV19 with TRBJ2-7, with 8 bases that match TRBD1. V trimming: 10 bases; J trimming: 3 bases; junction bases outside the gene matches: 8. Germline loops: CDR1 LNHDA, CDR2 SQIVND (reference sequence). CDR3 length: 13 amino acids. The CDR3 coding sequence is TGTGCCACCATGGACAGGGTGAACTACGAGCAGTACTTC. The encoded protein is CATMDRVNYEQYF.

This sequence joins TRBV5-1 and TRBJ2-7; 7 positions agree with TRBD1. The CDR3 is made up of 15 amino acids. Germline CDR1 reads SGHRS; CDR2 reads YFSETQ. With V trimmed by 4 bases and J by 5 bases, 12 bases remained unmatched. The DNA of the CDR3 is TGCGCCAGCAGCCGTACCGGGACAGAAGTCCACGAGCAGTACTTC. Translated, it gives CASSRTGTEVHEQYF.

The rearrangement uses TRBV28 and TRBJ2-1; D remains unclear. The germline gives CDR1 MDHEN, CDR2 SYDVKM. The CDR3 is 13 residues long. V shed 1 base and J shed 11 bases, with 12 bases lying between them. The CDR3, as DNA: TGTGCCAGCAGTTTATCCCGCGGCGGCAAGCAGTTCTTC. Protein: CASSLSRGGKQFF.

The V gene is TRBV2, the J gene TRBJ1-6; 11 nucleotides match TRBD1. This CDR3 spans 16 amino acids. Germline CDR1 and CDR2: SNHLY and FYNNEI. J was trimmed by 10 bases and V by 2 bases; bases with no gene match: 7. CDR3 protein: CASSETGGTGGSPLHF. Written as DNA, the CDR3 is TGTGCCAGCAGTGAAACGGGAGGGACAGGGGGGTCACCCCTCCACTTT.

The rearrangement uses TRBV2 and TRBJ2-7; D possibly uses TRBD1 or TRBD2 (7 bases each). The CDR3 is made up of 17 amino acids. Trimming left V 10 bases short and J 3 bases short, with 28 bases between. Germline values: CDR1 SNHLY, CDR2 FYNNEI. The CDR3 reads CAMGRSGNRGYNYEQYF. The CDR3 bases are TGTGCCATGGGGCGAAGCGGGAACAGGGGTTATAACTACGAGCAGTACTTC. Supplemented by reference TRBV2 and TRBJ2-7, the full variable domain reads EPEVTQTPSHQVTQMGQEVILRCVPISNHLYFYWYRQILGQKVEFLVSFYNNEISEKSEIFDDQFSVERPDGSNFTLKIRSTKLEDSAMYFCAMGRSGNRGYNYEQYFGPGTRLTVT.

The chain uses TRBV29-1 and TRBJ2-7, with D perhaps matching TRBD2 (8 bases). Germline V gives CDR1 SQVTM, CDR2 ANQGSEA. This CDR3 has 13 amino acids. Trimming took off 7 bases at V and 4 bases at J, with 17 bases between the two ends. The CDR3 loop is CSGRGGLGYEQYF. The CDR3, as DNA: TGCAGCGGCAGGGGGGGACTAGGGTACGAGCAGTACTTC.

Regarding this clone: Additional DNA sequences in this sample encode the identical CDR3. This rearrangement joins TRBV30 to TRBJ2-5; perhaps TRBD1 as D (5 bases). From germline, CDR1 is GTSNPN and CDR2 SVGIG (reference sequence). The CDR3 contains 13 residues. V lost 0 bases and J 5 bases, leaving 10 bases between the germline ends. The CDR3 DNA is TGTGCCTGGAGTGTACAGGCCGGGGAGACCCAGTACTTC. It specifies CAWSVQAGETQYF. The full variable domain, with the rest looked up from reference TRBV30 and TRBJ2-5, is SQTIHQWPATLVQPVGSPLSLECTVEGTSNPNLYWYRQAAGRGLQLLFYSVGIGQISSEVPQNLSASRPQDRQFILSSKKLLLSDSGFYLCAWSVQAGETQYFGPGTRLLVL.

The rearrangement joins TRBV6-5 to TRBJ2-5; D is uncertain. From germline, CDR1 is MNHEY and CDR2 SVGAGI. The V end lost 0 bases, the J end lost 4 bases, and 9 bases lay between the germline ends. CDR3 size: 14 residues. For the CDR3, the DNA is TGTGCCAGCAGTTACTCGGGCTGGGGAGAGACCCAGTACTTC. Translating it yields CASSYSGWGETQYF.

The chain has TRBV4-3 and TRBJ2-7; TRBD1 aligns across 7 bases. In germline, CDR1 is LGHNA, CDR2 YSLEER. This CDR3 spans 15 amino acids. V lost 0 bases to trimming and J lost 3 bases; unmatched junction nucleotides: 5. The CDR3 reads CASSQEGDSHYEQYF. The CDR3 DNA reads TGCGCCAGCAGCCAAGAAGGGGACAGCCACTACGAGCAGTACTTC.

The chain joins TRBV27 to TRBJ2-1; tentatively, D is TRBD1 or TRBD2 (5 bases each). V lost 3 bases and J lost 5, with 14 bases in between. Germline values: CDR1 MNHEY, CDR2 SMNVEV (reference sequence). The length of the CDR3 is 15 residues. In nucleotides, the CDR3 is TGTGCCAGCAGTTTCCGGGACCGCCTCGACAATGAGCAGTTCTTC. Translating it yields CASSFRDRLDNEQFF.

This clone was counted a single time. The rearrangement uses TRBV6-5 and TRBJ2-7, with a possible D match to TRBD2 (5 bases). Germline V gene data show CDR1 as MNHEY and CDR2 as SVGAGI. CDR3 length: 13 amino acids. V was trimmed by 3 bases and J by 7 bases, leaving 13 bases between them. The chain's CDR3 is CASSYSELREQYF. In nucleotides, the CDR3 is TGTGCCAGCAGTTATAGCGAACTACGGGAGCAGTACTTC.